The sequence of this TCR beta chain was determined in a study of T cells expressing NK-cell markers. In the study overall: Sorted CD3+CD56-NKG2C+, CD3+CD56+NKG2C+ and CD3+CD56+NKG2C- T cells supplied the TCR beta repertoires.

CDR1 and CDR2 from the germline V gene are SGHRS and YFSETQ. CDR3 length equals 15 residues. In the case of this clonotype: The antigen is not known.

Findings of the study overall: Each of a handful of donors carried dominant NKG2C+ clonotypes accounting for roughly 1.0-8% of CD8+ T cells.

TCRdb reprocessed the 5' RACE reads; each CDR3 protein has one entry and no DNA is given. The listing records about 260,000 distinct CDR3 sequences. The receptor comes from a woman between 18 and 70 years old in good health. The chain has TRBV5-1 and TRBJ2-5; TCRdb names TRBD1, which stays unverified in the absence of DNA. The sequenced material came from blood T cells: a sorted CD56 or NKG2C T cell subset, CD4+ or CD8+ T cells, or bulk PBMC T cells (not recorded which). CDR3 residues: CASSLAMGRQETQYF.